The 30 T cell receptor beta chains given below trace back to one sample, sequenced in a study of blood T cell repertoires in COVID-19. Data came from immunoSEQ multiplex PCR; TCRdb stores just in-frame clones and leaves some out. This sample carries 350,000 to 400,000 clones, approximately 90% of them seen once, and the ten largest clones take 0.8% to 0.9%. The sequenced sample was PBMCs or T cells enriched from blood (not recorded which). These receptors were taken from a woman between 40 and 50 years old who had been exposed to COVID-19.

V usage is TRBV19 and J usage is TRBJ1-5; D is possibly TRBD1 (5 bases). V dropped 6 bases and J dropped 3 bases, with 21 bases sitting between them. This CDR3 has 17 residues. The germline V gene has CDR1 LNHDA and CDR2 SQIVND (reference sequence). The CDR3 bases are TGTGCCAGTAGGGTGGACATTAAGACCTCTTACAATCAGCCCCAGCATTTT. This encodes CASRVDIKTSYNQPQHF.

In this sample, this clone turned up once. The chain combines TRBV6-2 or TRBV6-3 with TRBJ1-5, with D uncertain. The V end was cut by 0 bases, the J end by 9 bases, with 6 bases between. The CDR3 loop spans 12 amino acids. Germline V gives CDR1 MNHEY, CDR2 SVGEGT. The DNA for the CDR3 is TGTGCCAGCAGTTACTCAACGGGGCCCCAGCATTTT. Translating gives CASSYSTGPQHF.

The V and J genes are TRBV9 and TRBJ1-3, with a weak D call TRBD1 (5 bases). Germline loops: CDR1 SGDLS, CDR2 YYNGEE. The CDR3 contains 15 residues. V was pared by 4 bases and J by 4 bases, with 15 bases between. The CDR3 here is CASSWGVGNGNTIYF. Written as DNA, the CDR3 is TGTGCCAGCAGCTGGGGGGTTGGGAACGGAAACACCATATATTTT.

CDR3 bases: TGTGCCAGCAGCTCTACGGGTACAGCGGTGGAGACCCAGTACTTC. Translation gives CASSSTGTAVETQYF. The chain couples TRBV7-3 to TRBJ2-5; D possibly corresponds to TRBD2 (5 bases). The V end was cut by 4 bases, the J end by 5 bases, with 17 bases between. The CDR3 contains 15 residues. Germline V CDR1 and CDR2: SGHTA, FQGTGA.

The rearrangement uses TRBV7-2 and TRBJ1-1, with 9 bases lining up with TRBD1. Germline V lookup: CDR1 SGHTA, CDR2 FQGNSA. J was trimmed by 1 base and V by 4 bases; bases with no gene match: 7. The CDR3 sequence is 16 residues long. The CDR3 DNA follows: TGTGCCAGCAGCTATGGGACAGGGAGACGGAACACTGAAGCTTTCTTT. As protein: CASSYGTGRRNTEAFF. Based on the CDR3 plus reference TRBV7-2 and TRBJ1-1, the full variable domain is GAGVSQSPSNKVTEKGKDVELRCDPISGHTALYWYRQSLGQGLEFLIYFQGNSAPDKSGLPSDRFSAERTGGSVSTLTIQRTQQEDSAVYLCASSYGTGRRNTEAFFGQGTRLTVV.

The J gene is TRBJ2-5, the V gene TRBV6-5; 8 bases line up with TRBD2. The CDR3 sequence is 15 residues long. The V gene's germline CDR1 is MNHEY and CDR2 SVGAGI. Germline trimming cut 5 bases from V and 6 bases from J; bases unmatched to any gene: 11. The CDR3 spells CASSKRGGLGQTQYF. The CDR3 coding sequence is TGTGCCAGCAGTAAACGGGGGGGCCTGGGTCAGACCCAGTACTTC.

This chain links TRBV13 with TRBJ1-1, with D unclear. Germline V gene data show CDR1 as PRHDT and CDR2 as FYEKMQ (reference sequence). V dropped 0 bases and J dropped 1 base, with 12 bases sitting between them. CDR3 length equals 16 residues. CDR3 DNA: TGTGCCAGCAGCTTAGGGCTTCTCCGGTCGAACACTGAAGCTTTCTTT. Encoded protein: CASSLGLLRSNTEAFF.

This chain links TRBV19 with TRBJ1-5, with D tentatively TRBD1 (5 bases). Germline CDR1 LNHDA, CDR2 SQIVND (reference sequence). CDR3 length: 15 residues. The ends were cut back, 7 bases at V and 1 base at J, with 14 bases in the middle. The CDR3 sequence: CASTLNGASNQPQHF. As DNA, the CDR3 is TGTGCCAGTACCCTAAATGGGGCGAGCAATCAGCCCCAGCATTTT.

The rearrangement uses TRBV7-2 and TRBJ2-5, with 11 positions matching TRBD1. CDR3 size: 17 residues. Germline V gene sequence: CDR1 SGHTA, CDR2 FQGNSA. The J segment lost 6 bases and the V segment lost 4 bases, leaving 13 bases of the junction unmatched. This CDR3 is CASSSGPWTGGAKTQYF. The CDR3 coding sequence is TGTGCCAGCAGCTCCGGACCTTGGACAGGGGGCGCGAAGACCCAGTACTTC.

The rearrangement links TRBV13 to TRBJ1-4; D is perhaps TRBD1 (6 bases). The germline CDR1 and CDR2 sequences are PRHDT and FYEKMQ (reference sequence). This CDR3 has 16 amino acids. The germline V and J ends were trimmed by 2 bases and 8 bases, with 18 bases remaining between them. CDR3 residues: CASSLRRGAATEKLFF. CDR3 coding DNA: TGTGCCAGCAGCTTACGCCGGGGGGCGGCAACGGAAAAACTGTTTTTT.

This clone was detected only once. CDR3 coding DNA: TGTGCCAGTATGTCGACGGGGAACTCTGGAAACACCATATATTTT. It is translated as CASMSTGNSGNTIYF. The gene calls are TRBV19 and TRBJ1-3; D uncertain. The ends were cut back, 7 bases at V and 0 bases at J, with 13 bases in the middle. Looked up from germline, CDR1 is LNHDA and CDR2 is SQIVND (reference sequence). The CDR3 spans 15 residues.

This clone occurred once. The chain recombines TRBV19 with TRBJ1-5; TRBD1 matches 11 bases. With 4 bases clipped from V and 3 bases from J, the junction kept 5 bases outside the gene matches. The CDR3 is 16 amino acids. Looked up from germline, CDR1 is LNHDA and CDR2 is SQIVND (reference sequence). CDR3 protein: CASSRGQGEFNQPQHF. CDR3 DNA: TGTGCCAGTAGTAGGGGACAGGGGGAATTCAATCAGCCCCAGCATTTT. Looking up the rest from reference TRBV19 and TRBJ1-5 gives the full variable domain: DGGITQSPKYLFRKEGQNVTLSCEQNLNHDAMYWYRQDPGQGLRLIYYSQIVNDFQKGDIAEGYSVSREKKESFPLTVTSAQKNPTAFYLCASSRGQGEFNQPQHFGDGTRLSIL.

The rearrangement uses TRBV7-2 and TRBJ2-2; 12 positions match TRBD2. V shed 5 bases, J shed 4 bases, and the junction held 2 bases outside the gene matches. Germline CDR1 and CDR2: SGHTA and FQGNSA. The CDR3 is made up of 15 amino acids. The CDR3 DNA sequence: TGTGCCAGCAGCAAGACTAGCGGGAGCACCGGGGAGCTGTTTTTT. It translates to CASSKTSGSTGELFF.

This sequence joins TRBV5-4 and TRBJ1-1; the D is unclear. Germline CDR1 and CDR2: SGHNT and YYREEE (reference sequence). Trimming left V 4 bases short and J 1 base short, with 8 bases between. This CDR3 comprises 13 residues. The CDR3 sequence: CASSRTRNTEAFF. Here the CDR3 DNA reads TGTGCCAGCAGCCGCACACGGAACACTGAAGCTTTCTTT.

The sample holds one count of this clone. V is TRBV6-5 and J is TRBJ1-1; D is perhaps TRBD1 (5 bases). With 7 bases removed from V and 4 bases from J, the gap between germline ends came to 10 bases. The CDR3 is 12 residues long. In germline, CDR1 is MNHEY, CDR2 SVGAGI. In nucleotides, the CDR3 is TGTGCCAGCAAGGGGAAAGGCACTGAAGCTTTCTTT. This gives the protein CASKGKGTEAFF.

The rearrangement joins TRBV7-5 to TRBJ1-1. TRBV7-5 is termed a pseudogene. The CDR3 is made up of 16 amino acids. CDR3 in amino acids: CVTIPGPTGRSTEAFF. The CDR3 DNA is TGTGTCACTATTCCCGGACCAACGGGAAGGAGCACTGAAGCTTTCTTT.

The rearrangement uses TRBV7-2 and TRBJ2-5; TRBD2 matches 9 bases. Germline CDR1 and CDR2: SGHTA and FQGNSA. The CDR3 covers 15 residues. With 4 bases clipped from V and 5 bases from J, the junction kept 8 bases outside the gene matches. CDR3 protein: CASSSRTSERETQYF. The DNA of the CDR3 is TGTGCCAGCAGCTCCCGGACTAGCGAACGGGAGACCCAGTACTTC.

The V gene is TRBV7-2, the J gene TRBJ2-7, with TRBD1 identical over 10 bases. This CDR3 region has 18 residues. Trimming cost V 8 bases and J 3 bases; bases outside gene matches: 19. Germline CDR1 and CDR2: SGHTA and FQGNSA. The DNA of the CDR3 is TGTGCCAGCCTATGGGAAACCATCCCCGGGACAGGGGTCTACGAGCAGTACTTC. This encodes CASLWETIPGTGVYEQYF.

The rearrangement uses TRBV6-5 and TRBJ2-1; D is undetermined. The V end lost 8 bases, the J end lost 4 bases, and 9 bases lay between the germline ends. Looked up from germline, CDR1 is MNHEY and CDR2 is SVGAGI. CDR3 size: 12 residues. The CDR3 coding sequence is TGTGCCAGCTCTAACGGTTACAATGAGCAGTTCTTC. Its protein is CASSNGYNEQFF.

V is TRBV30 and J is TRBJ1-2; 12 bases line up with TRBD1. The CDR3 has 14 amino acids. CDR1 is GTSNPN, CDR2 SVGIG, per germline (reference sequence). V lost 8 bases, J lost 6 bases, and 10 bases stayed unmatched. CDR3 coding DNA: TGTGCCAGGTACCGGGACAGGGGGCGAAATGGCTACACCTTC. This gives the protein CARYRDRGRNGYTF.

Of note for this clone: Other DNA variants within this sample encode the same CDR3. The chain couples TRBV27 to TRBJ2-1; tentatively, D is TRBD2 (6 bases). The CDR3 covers 15 residues. Trimming took 2 bases from V and 0 from J, leaving 8 bases between them. CDR1 is MNHEY, CDR2 SMNVEV, per germline (reference sequence). The CDR3 loop reads CASSLGGSSYNEQFF. The CDR3 nucleotides are TGTGCCAGCAGTTTAGGGGGGAGCTCCTACAATGAGCAGTTCTTC.

The J gene is TRBJ2-3, the V gene TRBV29-1, with D perhaps matching TRBD1 (6 bases). Germline CDR1 is SQVTM and CDR2 is ANQGSEA. Deletions cut 7 bases from V and 6 bases from J, with 14 bases between. The CDR3 sequence is 12 residues long. As DNA, the CDR3 is TGCAGCGGTTATGCCAGGGGCGATACGCAGTATTTT. This translates into CSGYARGDTQYF.

This chain joins TRBV29-1 and TRBJ2-7; 7 positions match TRBD2. Unmatched junction bases numbered 10, after V lost 8 bases and J lost 3 bases. This CDR3 region has 13 residues. Per germline, CDR1 SQVTM and CDR2 ANQGSEA. CDR3 sequence reads: CSFCTSACYEQYF. CDR3 nucleotide sequence: TGCAGCTTTTGCACTAGCGCTTGCTACGAGCAGTACTTC.

This clone was picked up a small number of times. CDR3 sequence reads: CASSPSGDTPYEQYF. The CDR3 DNA is TGTGCCAGCAGCCCAAGCGGCGACACCCCGTACGAGCAGTACTTC. This chain uses TRBV7-3 with TRBJ2-7, with a possible D match to TRBD2 (5 bases). The CDR3 runs 15 residues. CDR1 and CDR2 from the germline V gene are SGHTA and FQGTGA. V was cut by 5 bases and J by 4 bases, with 18 bases left in between.

The chain couples TRBV2 to TRBJ2-3; 9 nucleotides line up with TRBD2. J gave up 6 bases and V 3 bases, and 13 bases lay outside the gene matches. CDR1 and CDR2 (germline): SNHLY, FYNNEI. The CDR3 spans 17 residues. DNA of the CDR3: TGTGCCAGCAGTGATACTCCGGTTAGCGGGGGCCCGGATACGCAGTATTTT. It is translated as CASSDTPVSGGPDTQYF.

V and J are TRBV30 and TRBJ1-1; D not certain. V gave up 2 bases and J gave up 5 bases, with 9 bases separating them. The germline V gene encodes CDR1 GTSNPN and CDR2 SVGIG (reference sequence). CDR3 length equals 12 residues. CDR3 nucleotides: TGTGCCTGGAGTTTCGGAGGGACTGAAGCTTTCTTT. Translation: CAWSFGGTEAFF.

The chain recombines TRBV12-3 or TRBV12-4 with TRBJ2-7; D is unclear. The CDR3 covers 13 residues. V lost 3 bases to trimming and J lost 4 bases, with 10 bases between them. This CDR3 reads CASSFGPAYEQYF. CDR3 DNA sequence: TGTGCCAGCAGTTTTGGGCCCGCTTACGAGCAGTACTTC.

The chain couples TRBV9 to TRBJ1-3; possibly TRBD1 for D (5 bases). CDR3 length: 15 amino acids. Germline CDR1 SGDLS, CDR2 YYNGEE. Trimming cost V 4 bases and J 0 bases, with 11 bases left between them. DNA of the CDR3: TGTGCCAGCAGCCCCGACAGTCTCTCTGGAAACACCATATATTTT. This codes for CASSPDSLSGNTIYF.

CDR3 sequence reads: CASSQDKNTPSYEQYF. The CDR3, as DNA: TGCGCCAGCAGCCAAGATAAAAACACGCCCTCCTACGAGCAGTACTTC. The chain recombines TRBV4-1 with TRBJ2-7, with D hard to call. Trimming left V 0 bases short and J 0 bases short, with 12 bases between. The CDR3 contains 16 residues. Germline lookup yields CDR1 MGHRA and CDR2 YSYEKL.

V gene TRBV7-2 combines with J gene TRBJ1-3, with D hard to call. The V end was cut by 5 bases, the J end by 2 bases, with 13 bases between. The length of the CDR3 is 15 residues. Looked up from germline, CDR1 is SGHTA and CDR2 is FQGNSA. CDR3 nucleotides: TGTGCCAGCAGCCCTTACCCAGTTACTGGAAACACCATATATTTT. Protein product: CASSPYPVTGNTIYF.